The next 32 T cell receptor beta chains were all read from a single sample in a study of T cell changes during pregnancy in multiple sclerosis. The repertoire was sequenced with immunoSEQ multiplex PCR; TCRdb's copy has only in-frame clones and lacks some. Here the sample spans around 99,000 clones, 92% being singletons. The source was peripheral blood, collected in the first trimester of pregnancy. The source is a female donor with multiple sclerosis, enrolled in a pregnancy study.

V usage is TRBV6-1 and J usage is TRBJ1-3, with D perhaps TRBD1 (5 bases). CDR3 size: 16 residues. The germline gives CDR1 MNHNS, CDR2 SASEGT. V was pared by 4 bases and J by 3 bases, with 16 bases between. This chain's CDR3 is CASSAPVRTLGNTIYF. The CDR3 nucleotides read TGTGCCAGCAGTGCTCCAGTGCGGACACTTGGAAACACCATATATTTT.

The chain links TRBV19 to TRBJ2-1; D possibly corresponds to TRBD2 (5 bases). Trimming removed 0 bases from V and 5 bases from J, with 14 bases in between. The CDR3 covers 16 residues. Germline CDR1 reads LNHDA; CDR2 reads SQIVND (reference sequence). The DNA for the CDR3 is TGTGCCAGTAGTATAGATCCTAGCCTAGGGCACAATGAGCAGTTCTTC. Encoded protein: CASSIDPSLGHNEQFF.

The V call is TRBV18, the J call TRBJ1-2; D ambiguous. V gave up 2 bases and J gave up 5 bases, with 12 bases separating them. Germline CDR1 and CDR2: KGHSH and LQKENI. This CDR3 contains 14 residues. CDR3 coding DNA: TGTGCCAGCTCACCAAGCCAAAGTAGTTATGGCTACACCTTC. Protein sequence: CASSPSQSSYGYTF.

The chain links TRBV6-6 to TRBJ1-1; a possible D gene is TRBD1 (6 bases). Germline V gene sequence: CDR1 MNHNY, CDR2 SVGAGI (reference sequence). V was cut by 6 bases and J by 7 bases, with 18 bases left in between. CDR3 length: 14 residues. CDR3 in DNA: TGTGCCAGCAGACGGGACACCTTGTTGGGTGAAGCTTTCTTT. Its translation: CASRRDTLLGEAFF.

This clone was seen only a few times. The J gene is TRBJ1-1, the V gene TRBV19; D unresolved. V lost 6 bases, J lost 1 base, and 6 bases lay in between. CDR1 and CDR2 from the germline V gene are LNHDA and SQIVND (reference sequence). This CDR3 comprises 12 residues. CDR3 region: CASRTWNTEAFF. CDR3 DNA: TGTGCCAGTAGGACATGGAACACTGAAGCTTTCTTT.

The V and J genes are TRBV7-2 and TRBJ2-7; maybe TRBD1 (6 bases). CDR1 and CDR2 from the germline V gene are SGHTA and FQGNSA. V lost 6 bases and J 3 bases, leaving 9 bases between the germline ends. The CDR3 has 12 amino acids. The DNA for the CDR3 is TGTGCCAGCAGTCAAGGGGGCTACGAGCAGTACTTC. Translation: CASSQGGYEQYF.

The chain combines TRBV30 with TRBJ2-7, with 9 bases fitting TRBD1. Germline CDR1 and CDR2: GTSNPN and SVGIG (reference sequence). The V gene end was trimmed by 3 bases and the J gene end by 2 bases; junction bases not matched to a gene: 5. The CDR3 runs 14 residues. DNA of the CDR3: TGTGCCTGGAGCACCGGGACAGGGCCCTACGAGCAGTACTTC. Protein product: CAWSTGTGPYEQYF. The variable domain in full, with the rest retrieved from reference TRBV30 and TRBJ2-7, is SQTIHQWPATLVQPVGSPLSLECTVEGTSNPNLYWYRQAAGRGLQLLFYSVGIGQISSEVPQNLSASRPQDRQFILSSKKLLLSDSGFYLCAWSTGTGPYEQYFGPGTRLTVT.

The chain is built from TRBV29-1 and TRBJ2-7; D is ambiguous. Germline assignment: CDR1 SQVTM and CDR2 ANQGSEA. The CDR3 totals 13 residues. Trimming pared 7 bases from V and 1 base from J, leaving 14 bases between. The CDR3 loop is CSARVAISYEQYF. Here the CDR3 DNA reads TGCAGCGCCCGAGTAGCCATTTCCTACGAGCAGTACTTC.

This clone occurred a few times. The chain couples TRBV4-2 to TRBJ1-2; 7 nucleotides line up with TRBD1. J was trimmed by 4 bases and V by 0 bases; bases with no gene match: 8. CDR1 and CDR2 (germline): LGHNA, YNFKEQ. The CDR3 contains 16 residues. CDR3 in amino acids: CASSQEGTEKTYGYTF. The CDR3 DNA is TGTGCCAGCAGCCAAGAGGGGACAGAAAAAACCTATGGCTACACCTTC.

The chain carries TRBV27 and TRBJ1-2; 7 positions agree with TRBD1. After removal of 6 bases from V and 7 bases from J, the junction contained 8 bases not matched to a gene. Germline CDR1 is MNHEY and CDR2 is SMNVEV (reference sequence). The CDR3 covers 13 residues. This CDR3 reads CASSLGQAFGYTF. The CDR3 DNA follows: TGTGCCAGCAGCTTAGGACAGGCTTTTGGCTACACCTTC.

The rearrangement uses TRBV5-5 and TRBJ1-4; 8 nucleotides agree with TRBD1. Germline lookup yields CDR1 SGHKS and CDR2 YYEKEE (reference sequence). This CDR3 comprises 13 residues. CDR3: CASRRGPREKLFF. In nucleotides, the CDR3 is TGTGCAAGCCGCAGGGGGCCGCGGGAAAAACTGTTTTTT.

The genes are TRBV19 and TRBJ2-7; the D gene is possibly TRBD1 (6 bases). V was cut by 5 bases and J by 3 bases, with 14 bases left in between. This CDR3 has 14 residues. Germline CDR1 and CDR2: LNHDA and SQIVND (reference sequence). Here the CDR3 DNA reads TGTGCCAGTAGTCACGGGACACCAGGCTACGAGCAGTACTTC. It encodes CASSHGTPGYEQYF.

This chain connects TRBV15 to TRBJ1-1; 8 bases line up with TRBD1. The length of the CDR3 is 15 residues. CDR1 and CDR2 from the germline V gene are LNHNV and YYDKDF (reference sequence). V dropped 8 bases and J dropped 1; count of bases not matched to a gene: 9. CDR3 bases: TGTGCCACCGGAATTCCTGACAGGGGGAACACTGAAGCTTTCTTT. Its translation is CATGIPDRGNTEAFF.

V gene TRBV21-1 combines with J gene TRBJ2-7; the DNA was not compared with TRBD2, the D call given in the table. TRBV21-1 is reported as a pseudogene. The CDR3 sequence is 15 residues long. The CDR3 spells CASSKGGNLTYEQYF. Here the CDR3 DNA reads TGTGCCAGCAGCAAGGGGGGGAACCTCACCTACGAGCAGTACTTC.

This rearrangement joins TRBV15 to TRBJ2-7, with TRBD1 identical over 10 bases. J was trimmed by 5 bases and V by 1 base; bases with no gene match: 5. CDR1 and CDR2 (germline): LNHNV, YYDKDF (reference sequence). This CDR3 contains 15 residues. The CDR3 sequence is CATSRAGTGVNEQYF. In DNA form, the CDR3 reads TGTGCCACCAGCAGAGCCGGGACAGGGGTAAACGAGCAGTACTTC.

This chain uses TRBV7-9 with TRBJ2-5, with 8 bases fitting TRBD2. Germline V gene sequence: CDR1 SEHNR, CDR2 FQNEAQ (reference sequence). With 4 bases clipped from V and 5 bases from J, the junction kept 6 bases outside the gene matches. CDR3 length: 14 residues. The DNA of the CDR3 is TGTGCCAGCAGCTCGCCCCCGGGGGGGGAGACCCAGTACTTC. This translates into CASSSPPGGETQYF.

Concerning this clone itself: The sample has other DNA sequences that encode this CDR3 too. The chain has TRBV7-3 and TRBJ1-2; weak D call: TRBD1 (6 bases). Deletions cut 0 bases from V and 6 bases from J, with 8 bases between. The CDR3 loop spans 13 amino acids. Germline CDR1 and CDR2: SGHTA and FQGTGA. CDR3 bases: TGTGCCAGCAGCTTAACGGGGGGGCATGGCTACACCTTC. As protein: CASSLTGGHGYTF.

The chain links TRBV6-4 to TRBJ2-7; a weak D match, TRBD2 (6 bases). CDR3 size: 19 residues. Trimming took off 2 bases at V and 0 bases at J, with 23 bases between the two ends. Germline lookup yields CDR1 MRHNA and CDR2 SNTAGT. The CDR3 region is CASSDGGREVVGFSYEQYF. The CDR3, as DNA: TGTGCCAGCAGTGACGGCGGCAGGGAGGTCGTGGGGTTCTCCTACGAGCAGTACTTC.

CDR3 in amino acids: CASSEAGADTQYF. CDR3 DNA sequence: TGTGCCAGCAGTGAAGCGGGAGCAGATACGCAGTATTTT. The chain employs TRBV25-1 and TRBJ2-3, with 7 nucleotides matching TRBD2. The ends lost 2 bases at V and 4 bases at J; junction bases unmatched: 0. The CDR3 is made up of 13 amino acids. CDR1 is MGHDK and CDR2 is SYGVNS in the germline V gene.

Here the CDR3 reads CASSIRANEQFF. CDR3 DNA sequence: TGTGCCAGTAGTATAAGAGCTAATGAGCAGTTCTTC. J is TRBJ2-1 and V is TRBV19, with D hard to call. V gave up 2 bases and J gave up 7 bases, with 6 bases separating them. The CDR3 consists of 12 residues. Per germline, CDR1 LNHDA and CDR2 SQIVND (reference sequence).

The chain is built from TRBV28 and TRBJ2-6, with D possibly TRBD1 on 6 matching bases. The CDR3 has 16 amino acids. Germline CDR1 and CDR2: MDHEN and SYDVKM. V dropped 6 bases and J dropped 4 bases, with 16 bases sitting between them. The CDR3 DNA follows: TGTGCCAGCAGCATAGACAGGAGCTGGGGGGCCAACGTCCTGACTTTC. Translating it yields CASSIDRSWGANVLTF.

The chain employs TRBV5-6 and TRBJ1-1, with TRBD1 as a possible D gene (5 bases). The length of the CDR3 is 14 residues. Germline V gene sequence: CDR1 SGHDT, CDR2 YYEEEE. Trimming pared 0 bases from V and 3 bases from J, leaving 9 bases between. CDR3 protein: CASSLVGVDTEAFF. The CDR3 DNA sequence: TGTGCCAGCAGCTTGGTAGGGGTGGACACTGAAGCTTTCTTT.

This sequence joins TRBV7-3 and TRBJ1-1, with TRBD1 as a possible D gene (5 bases). Trimming removed 5 bases at V and 5 bases at J, with 12 bases between. Germline CDR1 is SGHTA and CDR2 is FQGTGA. This CDR3 is 13 amino acids long. The CDR3 nucleotides are TGTGCCAGCAGCGCAAACGGGGGGACTGAAGCTTTCTTT. Its translation is CASSANGGTEAFF.

The rearrangement joins TRBV11-3 to TRBJ1-1, with D maybe TRBD1 (6 bases). The CDR3 is 13 residues long. V was shortened by 1 base and J by 4 bases, with 7 bases between the two germline ends. Germline V gene lookup returns CDR1 SGHNT and CDR2 YENEEA. The CDR3 nucleotides are TGTGCCAGCAGCTTAGCCAGGGGCACTGAAGCTTTCTTT. Translated: CASSLARGTEAFF.

V usage is TRBV21-1 and J usage is TRBJ2-7; TRBD2, as called in the table, went unchecked against the DNA. TRBV21-1 is deemed a pseudogene. The CDR3 extends over 15 amino acids. CDR3 coding DNA: TGTGCCAGCAGTTGGGCGAGGACTATCTCCTACGAGCAGTACTTC. Encoded protein: CASSWARTISYEQYF.

The gene calls are TRBV28 and TRBJ1-5; possible D gene TRBD1, 6 bases. The CDR3 loop spans 16 amino acids. The V gene lost 7 bases and the J gene lost 4 bases, with 20 bases spanning the gap. Germline V gene data show CDR1 as MDHEN and CDR2 as SYDVKM. CDR3 nucleotide sequence: TGTGCCAGCACCCCCCCTGGGGGCAGCTCAAATCAGCCCCAGCATTTT. Encoded protein: CASTPPGGSSNQPQHF.

The chain couples TRBV4-2 to TRBJ2-7; D perhaps matches TRBD1 (6 bases). Germline V gene data show CDR1 as LGHNA and CDR2 as YNFKEQ. V lost 3 bases, J lost 3 bases, and 15 bases lay in between. This CDR3 spans 15 amino acids. The CDR3 region has the DNA TGTGCCAGCAGCCAGGATGTGGGACACCTCTACGAGCAGTACTTC. It is translated as CASSQDVGHLYEQYF.

V is TRBV9 and J is TRBJ1-4; 10 bases are a match to TRBD1. With V trimmed by 2 bases and J by 10 bases, 17 bases remained unmatched. CDR3 size: 18 residues. CDR1 and CDR2 (germline): SGDLS, YYNGEE. The CDR3 nucleotides are TGTGCCAGCAGCGTTACACCGGGACAGGGGCCCGGGTACGGAAAACTGTTTTTT. Translating it yields CASSVTPGQGPGYGKLFF.

V is TRBV5-1 and J is TRBJ2-3, with unresolved D. The CDR3 spans 13 residues. Germline V gene sequence: CDR1 SGHRS, CDR2 YFSETQ. Trimming took off 2 bases at V and 2 bases at J, with 6 bases between the two ends. CDR3 sequence: CASSLQITDTQYF. CDR3 DNA: TGCGCCAGCAGCTTACAGATCACAGATACGCAGTATTTT.

This chain connects TRBV5-1 to TRBJ2-1; 7 positions match TRBD2. J was trimmed by 4 bases and V by 5 bases; bases with no gene match: 9. The length of the CDR3 is 15 residues. Germline CDR1 reads SGHRS; CDR2 reads YFSETQ. CDR3 in DNA: TGCGCCAGCAGTCCTGGGACTACTTTATACAATGAGCAGTTCTTC. It yields the protein CASSPGTTLYNEQFF.

This clone was recorded once. The chain joins TRBV5-1 to TRBJ1-2; D is possibly TRBD1 (5 bases). The CDR3 extends over 14 amino acids. The V end was cut by 0 bases, the J end by 6 bases, with 12 bases between. Looked up from germline, CDR1 is SGHRS and CDR2 is YFSETQ. The CDR3 DNA sequence: TGCGCCAGCAGCTTGGTAAGGGGCACGAATGGCTACACCTTC. Protein: CASSLVRGTNGYTF.

This chain connects TRBV9 to TRBJ1-1; D perhaps matches TRBD1 (5 bases). The CDR3 runs 16 residues. CDR1 is SGDLS, CDR2 YYNGEE, per germline. Trimming removed 0 bases at V and 0 bases at J, with 12 bases between. The CDR3 loop is CASSVDRQGLNTEAFF. The CDR3 DNA reads TGTGCCAGCAGCGTAGACCGCCAGGGATTGAACACTGAAGCTTTCTTT.